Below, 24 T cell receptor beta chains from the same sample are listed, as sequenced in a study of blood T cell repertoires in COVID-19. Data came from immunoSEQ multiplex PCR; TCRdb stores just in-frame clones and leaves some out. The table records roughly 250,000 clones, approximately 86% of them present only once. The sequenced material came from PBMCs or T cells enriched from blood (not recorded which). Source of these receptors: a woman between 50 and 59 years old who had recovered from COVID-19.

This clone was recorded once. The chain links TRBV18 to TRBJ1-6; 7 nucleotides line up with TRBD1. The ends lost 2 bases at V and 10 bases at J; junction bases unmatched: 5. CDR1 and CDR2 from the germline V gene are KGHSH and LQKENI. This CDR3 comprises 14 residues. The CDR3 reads CASSPETGKSPLHF. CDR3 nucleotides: TGTGCCAGCTCACCAGAGACAGGGAAGTCACCCCTCCACTTT.

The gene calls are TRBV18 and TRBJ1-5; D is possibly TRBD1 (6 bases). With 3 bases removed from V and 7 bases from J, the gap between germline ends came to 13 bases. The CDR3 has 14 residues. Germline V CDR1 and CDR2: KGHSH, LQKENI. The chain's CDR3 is CASSPSGVGQPQHF. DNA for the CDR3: TGTGCCAGCTCACCTTCAGGGGTAGGGCAGCCCCAGCATTTT.

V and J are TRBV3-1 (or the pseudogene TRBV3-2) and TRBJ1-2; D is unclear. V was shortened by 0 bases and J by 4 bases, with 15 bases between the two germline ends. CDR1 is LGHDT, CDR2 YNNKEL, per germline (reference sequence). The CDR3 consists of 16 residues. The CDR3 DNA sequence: TGTGCCAGCAGCCAAGATGGATCAGGTATGGGCTATGGCTACACCTTC. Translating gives CASSQDGSGMGYGYTF.

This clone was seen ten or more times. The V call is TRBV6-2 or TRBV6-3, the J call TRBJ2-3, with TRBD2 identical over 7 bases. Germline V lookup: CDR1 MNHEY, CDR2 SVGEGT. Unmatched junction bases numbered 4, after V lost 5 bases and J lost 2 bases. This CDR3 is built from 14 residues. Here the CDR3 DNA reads TGTGCCAGCAGTAGCGGGGCTCACACAGATACGCAGTATTTT. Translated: CASSSGAHTDTQYF.

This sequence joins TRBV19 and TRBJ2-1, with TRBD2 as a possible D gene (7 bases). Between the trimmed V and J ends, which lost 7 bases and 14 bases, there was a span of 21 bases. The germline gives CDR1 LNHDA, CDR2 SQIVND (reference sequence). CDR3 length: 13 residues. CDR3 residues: CASTPRGEGGKFF. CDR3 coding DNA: TGTGCCAGTACCCCCCGTGGGGAGGGGGGTAAGTTCTTC.

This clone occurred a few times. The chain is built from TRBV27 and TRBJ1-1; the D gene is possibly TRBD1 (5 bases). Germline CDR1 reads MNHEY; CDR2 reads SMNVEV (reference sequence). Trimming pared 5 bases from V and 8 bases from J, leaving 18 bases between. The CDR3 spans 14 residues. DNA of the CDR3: TGTGCCAGCAGTACAACACGGGCGCCAGGGGAAGCTTTCTTT. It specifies CASSTTRAPGEAFF.

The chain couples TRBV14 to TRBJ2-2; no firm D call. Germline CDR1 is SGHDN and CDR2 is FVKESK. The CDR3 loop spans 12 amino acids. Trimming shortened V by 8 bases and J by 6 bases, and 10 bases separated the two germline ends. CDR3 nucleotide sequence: TGTGCCAGCCAGTACAGAGCCGGGGAGCTGTTTTTT. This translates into CASQYRAGELFF.

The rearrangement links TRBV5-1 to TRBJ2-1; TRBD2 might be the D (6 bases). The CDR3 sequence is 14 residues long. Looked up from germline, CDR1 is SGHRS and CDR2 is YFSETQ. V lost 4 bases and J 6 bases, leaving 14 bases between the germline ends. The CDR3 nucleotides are TGCGCCAGCAGCGACACAGGAGGGGTCAATGAGCAGTTCTTC. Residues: CASSDTGGVNEQFF. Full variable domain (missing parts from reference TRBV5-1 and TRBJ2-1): KAGVTQTPRYLIKTRGQQVTLSCSPISGHRSVSWYQQTPGQGLQFLFEYFSETQRNKGNFPGRFSGRQFSNSRSEMNVSTLELGDSALYLCASSDTGGVNEQFFGPGTRLTVL.

Here the CDR3 DNA reads TGTGCCAGCAGATATGAGACAGGGTACACTGAAGCTTTCTTT. It encodes CASRYETGYTEAFF. The rearrangement joins TRBV7-2 to TRBJ1-1; TRBD1 matches 7 bases. V lost 6 bases, J lost 3 bases, and 7 bases stayed unmatched. The CDR3 has 14 amino acids. The V gene's germline CDR1 is SGHTA and CDR2 FQGNSA.

CDR3 loop: CASSLRPLGQGANQPQHF. CDR3 coding DNA: TGCGCCAGCAGCTTACGACCGTTGGGACAGGGGGCAAATCAGCCCCAGCATTTT. The V and J genes are TRBV5-1 and TRBJ1-5, with 12 nucleotides matching TRBD1. This CDR3 is 18 amino acids long. The germline V gene encodes CDR1 SGHRS and CDR2 YFSETQ. Germline trimming cut 2 bases from V and 4 bases from J; bases unmatched to any gene: 10.

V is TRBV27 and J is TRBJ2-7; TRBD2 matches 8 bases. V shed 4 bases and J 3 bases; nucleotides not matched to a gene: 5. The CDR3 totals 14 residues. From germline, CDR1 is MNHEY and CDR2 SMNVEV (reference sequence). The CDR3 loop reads CASSYRTSNYEQYF. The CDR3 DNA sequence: TGTGCCAGCAGTTACCGGACTAGCAACTACGAGCAGTACTTC.

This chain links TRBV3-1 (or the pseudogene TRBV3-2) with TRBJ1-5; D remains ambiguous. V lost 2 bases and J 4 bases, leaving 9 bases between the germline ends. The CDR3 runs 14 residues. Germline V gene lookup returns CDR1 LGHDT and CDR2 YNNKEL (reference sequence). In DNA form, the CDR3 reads TGTGCCAGCAGCCAAACTTCGGGTAATCAGCCCCAGCATTTT. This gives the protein CASSQTSGNQPQHF.

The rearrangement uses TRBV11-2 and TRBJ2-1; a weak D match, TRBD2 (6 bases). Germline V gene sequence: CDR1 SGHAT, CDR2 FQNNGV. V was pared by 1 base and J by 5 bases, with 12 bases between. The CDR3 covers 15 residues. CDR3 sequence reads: CASSLVERANNEQFF. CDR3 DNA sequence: TGTGCCAGCAGCTTAGTTGAGCGGGCCAACAATGAGCAGTTCTTC.

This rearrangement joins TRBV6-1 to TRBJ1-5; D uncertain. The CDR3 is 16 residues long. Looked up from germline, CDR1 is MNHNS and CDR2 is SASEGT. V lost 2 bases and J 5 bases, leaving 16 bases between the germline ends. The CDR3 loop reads CASSESYSNYDQPQHF. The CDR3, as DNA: TGTGCCAGCAGTGAATCGTACTCGAACTATGATCAGCCCCAGCATTTT.

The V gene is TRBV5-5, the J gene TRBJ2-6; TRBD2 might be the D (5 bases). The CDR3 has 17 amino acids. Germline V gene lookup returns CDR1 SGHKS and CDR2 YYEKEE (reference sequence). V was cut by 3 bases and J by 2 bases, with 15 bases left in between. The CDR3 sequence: CASSSREGSAGANVLTF. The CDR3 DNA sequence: TGTGCCAGCAGCTCCCGGGAAGGTTCAGCTGGGGCCAACGTCCTGACTTTC.

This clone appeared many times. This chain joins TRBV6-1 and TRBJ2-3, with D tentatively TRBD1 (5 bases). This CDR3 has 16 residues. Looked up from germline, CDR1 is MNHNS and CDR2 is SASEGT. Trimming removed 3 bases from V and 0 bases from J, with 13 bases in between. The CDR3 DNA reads TGTGCCAGCAGTGACTTATCAGGGATTAGCACAGATACGCAGTATTTT. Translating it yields CASSDLSGISTDTQYF.

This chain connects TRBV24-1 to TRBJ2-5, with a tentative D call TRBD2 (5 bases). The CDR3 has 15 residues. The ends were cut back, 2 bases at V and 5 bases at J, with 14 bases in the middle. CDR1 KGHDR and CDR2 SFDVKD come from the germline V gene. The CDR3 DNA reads TGTGCCACCAGTGATTCCAGAAGACCGGGGGAGACCCAGTACTTC. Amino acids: CATSDSRRPGETQYF.

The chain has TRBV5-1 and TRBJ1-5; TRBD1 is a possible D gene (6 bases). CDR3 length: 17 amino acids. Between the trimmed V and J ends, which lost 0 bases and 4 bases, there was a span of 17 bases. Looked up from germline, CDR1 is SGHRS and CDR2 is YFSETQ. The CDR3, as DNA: TGCGCCAGCAGCTTGGGGGATTTACAGGGCTCAAATCAGCCCCAGCATTTT. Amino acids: CASSLGDLQGSNQPQHF.

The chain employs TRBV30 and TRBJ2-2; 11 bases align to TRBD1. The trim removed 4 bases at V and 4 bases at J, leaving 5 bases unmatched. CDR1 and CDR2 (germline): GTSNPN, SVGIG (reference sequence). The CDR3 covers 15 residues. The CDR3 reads CAWIAGTGGTGELFF. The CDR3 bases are TGTGCCTGGATTGCCGGGACAGGGGGCACCGGGGAGCTGTTTTTT.

For the CDR3, the DNA is TGTGCCAGCAGCCTTAGCGGGAAGGGCGCAGATACGCAGTATTTT. Its translation is CASSLSGKGADTQYF. The chain links TRBV11-2 to TRBJ2-3, with TRBD2 matching over 8 bases. Trimming took 5 bases from V and 4 from J; bases not matched to a gene: 8. CDR3 length: 15 amino acids. The germline V gene has CDR1 SGHAT and CDR2 FQNNGV.

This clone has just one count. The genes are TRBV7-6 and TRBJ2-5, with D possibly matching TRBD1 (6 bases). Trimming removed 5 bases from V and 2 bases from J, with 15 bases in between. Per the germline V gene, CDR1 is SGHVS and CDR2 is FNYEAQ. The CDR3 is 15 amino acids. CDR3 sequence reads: CASSKAVDRQETQYF. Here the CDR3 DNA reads TGTGCCAGCAGCAAAGCGGTCGACAGGCAAGAGACCCAGTACTTC.

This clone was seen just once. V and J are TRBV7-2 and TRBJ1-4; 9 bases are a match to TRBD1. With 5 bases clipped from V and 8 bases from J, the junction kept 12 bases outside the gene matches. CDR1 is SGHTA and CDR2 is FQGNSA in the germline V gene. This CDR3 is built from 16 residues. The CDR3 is CASSLRTGTGLEKLFF. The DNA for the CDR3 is TGTGCCAGCAGCCTCCGAACCGGGACAGGGCTAGAAAAACTGTTTTTT.

The CDR3 protein is CASSKTSGTGTDTQYF. The CDR3 DNA is TGCGCCAGCAGCAAGACTAGCGGGACGGGCACAGATACGCAGTATTTT. The chain carries TRBV5-1 and TRBJ2-3; 11 nucleotides align to TRBD2. The CDR3 is 16 residues long. Germline CDR1 reads SGHRS; CDR2 reads YFSETQ. J lost 1 base, V lost 4 bases, and 5 bases had no gene match.

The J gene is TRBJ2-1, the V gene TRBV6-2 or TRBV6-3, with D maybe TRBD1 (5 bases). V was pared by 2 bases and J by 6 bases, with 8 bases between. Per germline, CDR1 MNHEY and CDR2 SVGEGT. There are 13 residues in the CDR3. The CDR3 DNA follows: TGTGCCAGCAGTTACCAGGGTCTCAATGAGCAGTTCTTC. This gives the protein CASSYQGLNEQFF.